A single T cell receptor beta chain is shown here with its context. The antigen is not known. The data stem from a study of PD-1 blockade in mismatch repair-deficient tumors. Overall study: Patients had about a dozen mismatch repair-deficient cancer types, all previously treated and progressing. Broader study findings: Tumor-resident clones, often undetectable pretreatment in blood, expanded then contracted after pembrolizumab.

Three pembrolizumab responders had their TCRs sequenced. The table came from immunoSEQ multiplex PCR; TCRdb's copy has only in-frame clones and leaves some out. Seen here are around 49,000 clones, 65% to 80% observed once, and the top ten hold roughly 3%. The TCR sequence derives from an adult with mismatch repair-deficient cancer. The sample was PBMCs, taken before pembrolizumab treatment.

The chain's CDR3 is CASSLGSTGELFF. The CDR3 DNA sequence: TGTGCCAGCAGTCTCGGGAGCACCGGGGAGCTGTTTTTT. The rearrangement links TRBV6-4 to TRBJ2-2; tentative D call: TRBD2 (6 bases). CDR1 MRHNA and CDR2 SNTAGT come from the germline V gene. V shed 5 bases and J shed 4 bases, with 8 bases lying between them. This CDR3 contains 13 residues.